The 9 T cell receptor beta chains in this list originate from one sample, sequenced in a study of T cells after yellow fever vaccination. TCRdb itself ran the 5' RACE reads through MiXCR, one entry per CDR3 protein. The sample shows 230,000 or so distinct CDR3 sequences, roughly 6.2% of them seen only once. The material sequenced was CD4+ T cells sorted from PBMCs, taken on the day of the yellow fever booster vaccination. The receptors were gathered from a man in his thirties or forties who received the YFV17D yellow fever vaccine.

The CDR3 DNA sequence: TGTGCCAGCAGTTACTCGAGCGTCCCCGAGGGGGACACCGGGGAGCTGTTTTTT. It yields the protein CASSYSSVPEGDTGELFF. J is TRBJ2-2 and V is TRBV6-5; weak D call: TRBD1 (6 bases). Trimming took off 0 bases at V and 3 bases at J, with 17 bases between the two ends. Germline CDR1 is MNHEY and CDR2 is SVGAGI. The CDR3 runs to 18 residues.

This clonotype showed up many times. V usage is TRBV4-2 and J usage is TRBJ2-7; the D gene is possibly TRBD2 (7 bases). This CDR3 has 19 residues. Germline V lookup: CDR1 LGHNA, CDR2 YNFKEQ. Trimming left V 4 bases short and J 0 bases short, with 25 bases between. CDR3: CASSPTGSGLKRASYEQYF. The CDR3 DNA reads TGTGCCAGCAGCCCCACAGGGTCGGGACTAAAGCGGGCCTCCTACGAGCAGTACTTC.

The V call is TRBV21-1, the J call TRBJ2-3; the table names TRBD2, a call not compared with the DNA. TRBV21-1 represents a pseudogene. CDR3 length equals 16 residues. CDR3 nucleotides: TGTGCCAGCAGTCCAACTATTAGCGGGAACACAGATACGCAGTATTTT. This codes for CASSPTISGNTDTQYF.

This clonotype appeared many times. The chain links TRBV3-1 to TRBJ2-1; 10 nucleotides agree with TRBD2. Germline-derived CDR1 and CDR2 are LGHDT and YNNKEL (reference sequence). V shed 3 bases and J 3 bases; nucleotides not matched to a gene: 11. CDR3 length: 18 residues. The CDR3 DNA reads as TGTGCCAGCAGCCAGGGCCTCAGGGCTAGCGGGAGCTACAATGAGCAGTTCTTC. It encodes CASSQGLRASGSYNEQFF.

This clonotype was observed a handful of times. This rearrangement joins TRBV5-8 to TRBJ2-5, with no clear D. Trimming pared 4 bases from V and 3 bases from J, leaving 10 bases between. The CDR3 runs to 13 residues. The germline CDR1 and CDR2 sequences are SGHTS and YDEGEE. The CDR3 DNA is TGTGCCAGCAGCCGAGCACGGGAAGAGACCCAGTACTTC. This sequence encodes CASSRAREETQYF.

There are a few counts of this clonotype. The chain recombines TRBV19 with TRBJ2-6, with 8 bases lining up with TRBD1. Germline V gene lookup returns CDR1 LNHDA and CDR2 SQIVND (reference sequence). The CDR3 contains 16 residues. After removal of 9 bases from V and 0 bases from J, the junction contained 7 bases not matched to a gene. DNA for the CDR3: TGTGCCAGCTCCGGACAGGGTAGCTCTGGGGCCAACGTCCTGACTTTC. Amino acid sequence: CASSGQGSSGANVLTF. Combining the CDR3 with reference TRBV19 and TRBJ2-6 gives the whole variable domain DGGITQSPKYLFRKEGQNVTLSCEQNLNHDAMYWYRQDPGQGLRLIYYSQIVNDFQKGDIAEGYSVSREKKESFPLTVTSAQKNPTAFYLCASSGQGSSGANVLTFGAGSRLTVL.

In its sample, this clonotype was seen many times. As DNA, the CDR3 is TGTGCCATCAGTGAGTCCCCAGGGACAGGGGGCGCGGGCGGCTACACCTTC. Translating gives CAISESPGTGGAGGYTF. This chain links TRBV10-3 with TRBJ1-2; 12 bases agree with TRBD1. Germline CDR1 is ENHRY and CDR2 is SYGVKD. Trimming cost V 0 bases and J 8 bases; bases outside gene matches: 10. CDR3 length: 17 residues.

This chain uses TRBV5-1 with TRBJ2-7, with a possible D match to TRBD2 (6 bases). This CDR3 has 14 amino acids. V was pared by 4 bases and J by 4 bases, with 15 bases between. Germline assignment: CDR1 SGHRS and CDR2 YFSETQ. As DNA, the CDR3 is TGCGCCAGCAGCAGCTTAGCGGACCAGTACGAGCAGTACTTC. Protein sequence: CASSSLADQYEQYF.

This clonotype was seen only a few times. This chain links TRBV24-1 with TRBJ2-7; TRBD2 agrees at 13 bases. Germline assignment: CDR1 KGHDR and CDR2 SFDVKD. This CDR3 is built from 16 residues. V dropped 3 bases and J dropped 5; count of bases not matched to a gene: 6. The CDR3 sequence is CATSDPGLAGSNEQYF. DNA of the CDR3: TGTGCCACCAGTGATCCGGGACTAGCGGGATCGAACGAGCAGTACTTC.